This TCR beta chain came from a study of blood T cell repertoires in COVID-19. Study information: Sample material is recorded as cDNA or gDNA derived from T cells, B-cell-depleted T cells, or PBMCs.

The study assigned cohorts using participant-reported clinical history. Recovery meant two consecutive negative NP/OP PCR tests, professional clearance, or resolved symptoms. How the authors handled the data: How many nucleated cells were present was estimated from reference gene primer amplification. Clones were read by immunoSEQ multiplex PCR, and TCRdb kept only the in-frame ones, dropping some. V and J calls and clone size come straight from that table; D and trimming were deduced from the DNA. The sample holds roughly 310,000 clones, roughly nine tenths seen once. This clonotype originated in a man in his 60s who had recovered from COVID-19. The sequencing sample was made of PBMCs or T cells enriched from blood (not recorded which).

The DNA of the CDR3 is TGTGCCAGCAGCGCCCACTGGGGCGGGGGGGCCGGGACAGATACGCAGTATTTT. Protein product: CASSAHWGGGAGTDTQYF. V is TRBV9 and J is TRBJ2-3, with 9 bases aligning to TRBD2. The CDR3 is made up of 18 amino acids. With 3 bases clipped from V and 3 bases from J, the junction kept 14 bases outside the gene matches. In germline, CDR1 is SGDLS, CDR2 YYNGEE. Together with reference TRBV9 and TRBJ2-3, the CDR3 gives the full variable domain: DSGVTQTPKHLITATGQRVTLRCSPRSGDLSVYWYQQSLDQGLQFLIQYYNGEERAKGNILERFSAQQFPDLHSELNLSSLELGDSALYFCASSAHWGGGAGTDTQYFGPGTRLTVL.